The 7 T cell receptor beta chains below all came from one sample that was sequenced in a study of patients and donors after allogeneic stem cell transplantation. TCRdb itself ran the RT-PCR reads through MiXCR, one entry per CDR3 protein. Of approximately 2,500 distinct CDR3 sequences listed, more than 7% are singletons. The sequencing input was blood, either unsorted or a sorted T cell fraction (not recorded which). Receptors originate from a human donor who was either an allogeneic HSCT recipient or a stem cell or donor lymphocyte infusion donor (not recorded which). It is not recorded whose cells these are; they may come from a transplant donor.

This clonotype qualifies as large. The V call is TRBV7-2, the J call TRBJ1-2; 8 bases fit TRBD1. From germline, CDR1 is SGHTA and CDR2 FQGNSA. Trimming at V came to 1 base and at J to 8 bases, leaving 12 bases not matched to a gene. This CDR3 contains 16 residues. The CDR3 reads CASSLDRQGARRGYTF. As DNA, the CDR3 is TGTGCCAGCAGCTTAGACCGGCAGGGGGCCCGACGCGGCTACACCTTC.

In this sample, this clonotype turned up a few times. The chain joins TRBV28 to TRBJ1-1; tentatively, D is TRBD1 (5 bases). V lost 3 bases to trimming and J lost 1 base, with 9 bases between them. CDR3 size: 14 residues. Germline loops: CDR1 MDHEN, CDR2 SYDVKM. The CDR3 region has the DNA TGTGCCAGCAGTTTTACCGGGACGAACACTGAAGCTTTCTTT. This gives the protein CASSFTGTNTEAFF.

This clonotype was observed a handful of times. The chain has TRBV25-1 and TRBJ2-1, with D unresolved. The germline V and J ends were trimmed by 8 bases and 6 bases, with 11 bases remaining between them. The CDR3 length is 12 residues. Germline V gives CDR1 MGHDK, CDR2 SYGVNS. CDR3 loop: CASRGRANEQFF. CDR3 DNA sequence: TGTGCCAGCCGAGGACGTGCCAATGAGCAGTTCTTC. The complete variable domain, with remaining parts taken from reference TRBV25-1 and TRBJ2-1, reads EADIYQTPRYLVIGTGKKITLECSQTMGHDKMYWYQQDPGMELHLIHYSYGVNSTEKGDLSSESTVSRIRTEHFPLTLESARPSHTSQYLCASRGRANEQFFGPGTRLTVL.

In this sample, this clonotype is medium-sized. J is TRBJ2-7 and V is TRBV12-3 or TRBV12-4, with D perhaps TRBD2 (6 bases). V was cut by 5 bases and J by 3 bases, with 14 bases left in between. This CDR3 contains 14 residues. The CDR3 sequence is CASSPGTEIYEQYF. CDR3 bases: TGTGCCAGCAGTCCAGGGACTGAGATCTACGAGCAGTACTTC.

In its sample, this clonotype ranks as medium-sized. The chain has TRBV11-2 and TRBJ2-3; D might be TRBD2 (6 bases). This CDR3 comprises 15 residues. Germline assignment: CDR1 SGHAT and CDR2 FQNNGV. The ends were cut back, 7 bases at V and 2 bases at J, with 16 bases in the middle. CDR3 DNA sequence: TGTGCCAGCATTCCCGAGGGACTTTCCACAGATACGCAGTATTTT. Its translation is CASIPEGLSTDTQYF.

CDR3 bases: TGTGCCAGCTCACCCTCCGTGAGTAGCGGTAACTCTGGGGCCAACGTCCTGACTTTC. Translating gives CASSPSVSSGNSGANVLTF. This chain connects TRBV18 to TRBJ2-6; D is possibly TRBD2 (6 bases). V gave up 3 bases and J gave up 0 bases, with 18 bases separating them. Germline lookup yields CDR1 KGHSH and CDR2 LQKENI. The CDR3 consists of 19 residues.

By frequency in the sample, this clonotype is large. The gene calls are TRBV29-1 and TRBJ2-5, with 8 bases fitting TRBD2. J was trimmed by 7 bases and V by 7 bases; bases with no gene match: 5. Germline V CDR1 and CDR2: SQVTM, ANQGSEA. The CDR3 loop spans 11 amino acids. Here the CDR3 DNA reads TGCAGCGAATTTCGGGAGGGGACCCAGTACTTC. Amino acid sequence: CSEFREGTQYF. The entire variable domain, with the rest obtained from reference TRBV29-1 and TRBJ2-5, is as follows: SAVISQKPSRDICQRGTSLTIQCQVDSQVTMMFWYRQQPGQSLTLIATANQGSEATYESGFVIDKFPISRPNLTFSTLTVSNMSPEDSSIYLCSEFREGTQYFGPGTRLLVL.